Shown below are 4 T cell receptor beta chains from a single sample sequenced in a study of cytomegalovirus exposure and HLA in healthy donors. PCR involved 60 Vbeta and 13 Jbeta primers. Produced via immunoSEQ multiplex PCR; TCRdb's table is partial and in-frame only. This table has some 140,000 clones, roughly 76% appearing once. The sample taken for sequencing was PBMCs. The receptors come from a woman in her forties in good health and CMV-seronegative.

V is TRBV6-5 and J is TRBJ2-5; D perhaps matches TRBD1 (6 bases). The CDR3 totals 15 residues. V gave up 6 bases and J gave up 1 base, with 15 bases separating them. Germline CDR1 and CDR2: MNHEY and SVGAGI. The CDR3 region is CASRQLDRTQETQYF. CDR3 DNA: TGTGCCAGCAGACAATTGGACAGAACCCAAGAGACCCAGTACTTC.

This chain links TRBV15 with TRBJ1-4, with TRBD1 identical over 8 bases. The CDR3 is made up of 14 amino acids. With V trimmed by 5 bases and J by 8 bases, 7 bases remained unmatched. CDR1 and CDR2 (germline): LNHNV, YYDKDF (reference sequence). CDR3 protein: CATSRRTGNEKLFF. CDR3 bases: TGTGCCACCAGCCGACGGACAGGGAACGAAAAACTGTTTTTT.

This clone is a singleton in its sample. The chain combines TRBV6-5 with TRBJ1-2, with no clear D. Between the trimmed V and J ends, which lost 10 bases and 5 bases, there was a span of 11 bases. The CDR3 loop spans 11 amino acids. Germline values: CDR1 MNHEY, CDR2 SVGAGI. The CDR3 here is CATREWYGYTF. The CDR3, as DNA: TGTGCCACCCGAGAATGGTATGGCTACACCTTC.

V is TRBV27 and J is TRBJ2-1; 8 positions match TRBD2. Germline assignment: CDR1 MNHEY and CDR2 SMNVEV (reference sequence). J gave up 7 bases and V 10 bases, and 6 bases lay outside the gene matches. The CDR3 length is 12 residues. CDR3 sequence: CATDSGGNEQFF. Written as DNA, the CDR3 is TGTGCCACCGACAGCGGGGGTAATGAGCAGTTCTTC.